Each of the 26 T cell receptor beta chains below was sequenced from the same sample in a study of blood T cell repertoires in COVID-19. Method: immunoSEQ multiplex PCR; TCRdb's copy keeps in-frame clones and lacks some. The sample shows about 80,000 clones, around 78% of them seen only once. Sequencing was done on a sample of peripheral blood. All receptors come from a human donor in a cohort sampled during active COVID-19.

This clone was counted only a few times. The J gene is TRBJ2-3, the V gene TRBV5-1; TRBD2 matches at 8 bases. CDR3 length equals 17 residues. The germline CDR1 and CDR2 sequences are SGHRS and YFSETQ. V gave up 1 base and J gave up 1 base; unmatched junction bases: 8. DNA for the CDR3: TGCGCCAGCAGCTTGTTTGGACTAGCTGTCGGCACAGATACGCAGTATTTT. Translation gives CASSLFGLAVGTDTQYF. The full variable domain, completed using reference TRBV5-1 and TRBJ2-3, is KAGVTQTPRYLIKTRGQQVTLSCSPISGHRSVSWYQQTPGQGLQFLFEYFSETQRNKGNFPGRFSGRQFSNSRSEMNVSTLELGDSALYLCASSLFGLAVGTDTQYFGPGTRLTVL.

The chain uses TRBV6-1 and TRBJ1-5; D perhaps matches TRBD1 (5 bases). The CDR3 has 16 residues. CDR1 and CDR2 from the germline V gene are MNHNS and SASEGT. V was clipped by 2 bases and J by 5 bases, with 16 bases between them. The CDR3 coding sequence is TGTGCCAGCAGTGAACCGGGCCTTCGGGGGGATCAGCCCCAGCATTTT. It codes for CASSEPGLRGDQPQHF.

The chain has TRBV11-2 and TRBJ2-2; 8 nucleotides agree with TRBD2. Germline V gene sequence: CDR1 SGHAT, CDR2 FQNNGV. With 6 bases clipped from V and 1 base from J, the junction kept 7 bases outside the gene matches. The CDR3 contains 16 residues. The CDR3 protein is CASSGLAGWNTGELFF. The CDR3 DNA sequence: TGTGCCAGCAGTGGGCTAGCGGGTTGGAACACCGGGGAGCTGTTTTTT. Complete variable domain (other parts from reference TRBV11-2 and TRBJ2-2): EAGVAQSPRYKIIEKRQSVAFWCNPISGHATLYWYQQILGQGPKLLIQFQNNGVVDDSQLPKDRFSAERLKGVDSTLKIQPAKLEDSAVYLCASSGLAGWNTGELFFGEGSRLTVL.

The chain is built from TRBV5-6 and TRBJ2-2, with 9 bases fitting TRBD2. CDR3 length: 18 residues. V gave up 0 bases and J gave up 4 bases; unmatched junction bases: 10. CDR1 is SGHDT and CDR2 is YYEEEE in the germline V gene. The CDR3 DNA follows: TGTGCCAGCAGCTTGGTCGGTATTAGCGGGAGATCCACCGGGGAGCTGTTTTTT. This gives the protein CASSLVGISGRSTGELFF.

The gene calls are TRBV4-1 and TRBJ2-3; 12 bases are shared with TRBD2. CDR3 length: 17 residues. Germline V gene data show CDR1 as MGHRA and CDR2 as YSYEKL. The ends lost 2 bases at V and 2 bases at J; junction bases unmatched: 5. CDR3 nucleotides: TGCGCCAGCAGCCAAAGGACTAGCGGGATACTCACAGATACGCAGTATTTT. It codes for CASSQRTSGILTDTQYF.

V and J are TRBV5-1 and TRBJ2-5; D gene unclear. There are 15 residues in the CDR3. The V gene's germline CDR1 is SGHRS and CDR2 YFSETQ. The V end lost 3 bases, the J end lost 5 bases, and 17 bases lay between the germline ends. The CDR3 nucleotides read TGCGCCAGCAGCTCGACCAGCCGGAGTGTTGAGACCCAGTACTTC. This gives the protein CASSSTSRSVETQYF. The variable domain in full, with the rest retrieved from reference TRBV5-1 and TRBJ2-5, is KAGVTQTPRYLIKTRGQQVTLSCSPISGHRSVSWYQQTPGQGLQFLFEYFSETQRNKGNFPGRFSGRQFSNSRSEMNVSTLELGDSALYLCASSSTSRSVETQYFGPGTRLLVL.

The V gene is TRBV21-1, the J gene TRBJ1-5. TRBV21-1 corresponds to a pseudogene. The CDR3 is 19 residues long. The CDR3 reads CASSKASWGGDYSNQPQHF. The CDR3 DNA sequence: TGTGCCAGCAGCAAAGCTTCATGGGGGGGAGACTATAGCAATCAGCCCCAGCATTTT.

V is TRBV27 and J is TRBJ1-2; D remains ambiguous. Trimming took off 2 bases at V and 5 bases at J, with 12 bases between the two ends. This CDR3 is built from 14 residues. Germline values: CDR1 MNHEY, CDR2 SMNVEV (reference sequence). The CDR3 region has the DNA TGTGCCAGCAGTTTAAGTGTGGCCTCGTATGGCTACACCTTC. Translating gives CASSLSVASYGYTF.

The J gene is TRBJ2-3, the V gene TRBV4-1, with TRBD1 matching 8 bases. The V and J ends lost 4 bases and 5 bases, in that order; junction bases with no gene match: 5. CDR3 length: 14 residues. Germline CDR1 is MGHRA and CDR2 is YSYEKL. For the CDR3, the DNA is TGCGCCAGCAGCCTCCGGGACAGGCAAGATACGCAGTATTTT. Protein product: CASSLRDRQDTQYF.

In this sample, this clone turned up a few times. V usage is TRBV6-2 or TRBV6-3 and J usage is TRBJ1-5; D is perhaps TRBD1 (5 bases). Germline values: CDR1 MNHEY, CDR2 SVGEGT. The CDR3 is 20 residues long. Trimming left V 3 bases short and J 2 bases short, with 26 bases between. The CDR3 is CASSYVNPGGGIEGNQPQHF. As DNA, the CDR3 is TGTGCCAGCAGTTATGTTAATCCTGGGGGGGGGATAGAGGGCAATCAGCCCCAGCATTTT.

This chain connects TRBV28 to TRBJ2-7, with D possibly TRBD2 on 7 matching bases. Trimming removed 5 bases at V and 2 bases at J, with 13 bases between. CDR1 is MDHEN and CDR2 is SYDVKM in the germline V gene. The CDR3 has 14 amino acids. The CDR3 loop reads CASSTPGGPYEQYF. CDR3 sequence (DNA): TGTGCCAGCAGTACCCCGGGGGGCCCCTACGAGCAGTACTTC.

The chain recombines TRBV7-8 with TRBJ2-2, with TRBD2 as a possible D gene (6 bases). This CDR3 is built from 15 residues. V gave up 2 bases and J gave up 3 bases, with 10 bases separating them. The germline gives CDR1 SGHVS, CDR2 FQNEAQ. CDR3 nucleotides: TGTGCCAGCAGCTTAAGCGGGCAGGACACCGGGGAGCTGTTTTTT. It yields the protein CASSLSGQDTGELFF. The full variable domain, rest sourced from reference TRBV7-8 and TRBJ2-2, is GAGVSQSPRYKVAKRGQDVALRCDPISGHVSLFWYQQALGQGPEFLTYFQNEAQLDKSGLPSDRFFAERPEGSVSTLKIQRTQQEDSAVYLCASSLSGQDTGELFFGEGSRLTVL.

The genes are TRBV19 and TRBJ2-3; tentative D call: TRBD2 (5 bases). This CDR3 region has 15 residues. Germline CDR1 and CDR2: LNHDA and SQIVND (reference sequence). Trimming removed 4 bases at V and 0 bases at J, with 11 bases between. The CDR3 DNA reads TGTGCCAGTAGTACTGCGGGCTGCAGCACAGATACGCAGTATTTT. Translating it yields CASSTAGCSTDTQYF.

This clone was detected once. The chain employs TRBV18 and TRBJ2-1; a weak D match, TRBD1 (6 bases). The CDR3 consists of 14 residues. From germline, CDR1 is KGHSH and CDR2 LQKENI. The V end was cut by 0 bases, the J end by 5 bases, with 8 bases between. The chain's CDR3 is CASSPPNRDNEQFF. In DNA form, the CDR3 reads TGTGCCAGCTCACCACCGAACAGGGACAATGAGCAGTTCTTC.

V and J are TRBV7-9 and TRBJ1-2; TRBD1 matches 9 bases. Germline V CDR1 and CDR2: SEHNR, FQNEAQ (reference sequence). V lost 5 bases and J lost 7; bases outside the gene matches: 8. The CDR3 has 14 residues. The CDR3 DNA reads TGTGCCAGCAGCAGTCCGGGACAGGGACGTGGCTACACCTTC. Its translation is CASSSPGQGRGYTF.

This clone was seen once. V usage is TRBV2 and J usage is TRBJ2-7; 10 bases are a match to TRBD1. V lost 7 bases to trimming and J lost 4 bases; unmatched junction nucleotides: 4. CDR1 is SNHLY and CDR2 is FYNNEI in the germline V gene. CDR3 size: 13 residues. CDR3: CASKTGGGYEQYF. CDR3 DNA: TGTGCCAGCAAGACAGGGGGCGGATACGAGCAGTACTTC.

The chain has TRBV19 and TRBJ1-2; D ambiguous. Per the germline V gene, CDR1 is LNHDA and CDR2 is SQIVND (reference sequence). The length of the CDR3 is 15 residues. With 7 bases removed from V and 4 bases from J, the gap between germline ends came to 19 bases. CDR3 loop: CASTQDTTLLYGYTF. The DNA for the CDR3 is TGTGCCAGTACCCAAGACACGACCTTGCTCTATGGCTACACCTTC.

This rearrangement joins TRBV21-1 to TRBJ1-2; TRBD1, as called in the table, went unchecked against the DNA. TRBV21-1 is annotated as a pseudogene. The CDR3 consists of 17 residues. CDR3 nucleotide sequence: TGTGCCAGCAGCAAAACAGGGCGCCCTACTTTTAACTATGGCTACACCTTC. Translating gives CASSKTGRPTFNYGYTF.

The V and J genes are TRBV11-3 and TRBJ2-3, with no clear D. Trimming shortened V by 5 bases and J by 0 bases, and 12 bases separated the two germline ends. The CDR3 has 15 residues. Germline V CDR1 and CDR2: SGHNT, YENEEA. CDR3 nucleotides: TGTGCCAGCAGCCGCGGCGACCTCAGCACAGATACGCAGTATTTT. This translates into CASSRGDLSTDTQYF.

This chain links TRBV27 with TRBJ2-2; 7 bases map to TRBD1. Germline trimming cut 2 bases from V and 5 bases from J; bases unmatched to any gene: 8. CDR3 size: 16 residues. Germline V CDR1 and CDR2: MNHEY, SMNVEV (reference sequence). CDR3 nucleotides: TGTGCCAGCAGTTTAATGAGGGGGCTGCGGACCGGGGAGCTGTTTTTT. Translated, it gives CASSLMRGLRTGELFF.

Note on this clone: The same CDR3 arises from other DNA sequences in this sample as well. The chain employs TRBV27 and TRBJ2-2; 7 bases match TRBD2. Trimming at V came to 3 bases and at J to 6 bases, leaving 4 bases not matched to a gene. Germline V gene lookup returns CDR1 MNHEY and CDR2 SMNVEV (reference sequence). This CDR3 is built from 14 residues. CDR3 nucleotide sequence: TGTGCCAGCAGTTTTAGCGGGCTGGCCGGGGAGCTGTTTTTT. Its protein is CASSFSGLAGELFF.

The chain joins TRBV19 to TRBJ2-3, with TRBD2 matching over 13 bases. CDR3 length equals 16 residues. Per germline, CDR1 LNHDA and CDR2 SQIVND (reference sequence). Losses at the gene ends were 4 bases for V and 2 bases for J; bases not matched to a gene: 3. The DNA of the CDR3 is TGTGCCAGTAGTAAGGGACTAGCGGGGTTCACAGATACGCAGTATTTT. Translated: CASSKGLAGFTDTQYF.

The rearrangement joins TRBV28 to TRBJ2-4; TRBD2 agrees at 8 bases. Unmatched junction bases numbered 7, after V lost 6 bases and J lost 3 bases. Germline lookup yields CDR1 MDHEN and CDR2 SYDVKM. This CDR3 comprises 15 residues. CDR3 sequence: CASRERGPGKNIQYF. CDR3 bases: TGTGCCAGCAGGGAGCGGGGGCCCGGCAAAAACATTCAGTACTTC.

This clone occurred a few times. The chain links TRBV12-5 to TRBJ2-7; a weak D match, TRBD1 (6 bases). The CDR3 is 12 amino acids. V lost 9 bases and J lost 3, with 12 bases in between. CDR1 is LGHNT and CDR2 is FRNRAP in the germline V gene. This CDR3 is CASSGDHYEQYV. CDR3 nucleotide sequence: TGTGCTAGCTCAGGGGATCACTACGAGCAGTACGTC.

The CDR3 reads CASSQLRGSVDTQYF. In DNA, the CDR3 is TGCGCCAGCAGCCAACTACGGGGGTCCGTTGATACGCAGTATTTT. The genes are TRBV4-1 and TRBJ2-3, with TRBD2 as a possible D gene (6 bases). Between the trimmed V and J ends, which lost 2 bases and 6 bases, there was a span of 15 bases. This CDR3 has 15 residues. The germline V gene encodes CDR1 MGHRA and CDR2 YSYEKL.

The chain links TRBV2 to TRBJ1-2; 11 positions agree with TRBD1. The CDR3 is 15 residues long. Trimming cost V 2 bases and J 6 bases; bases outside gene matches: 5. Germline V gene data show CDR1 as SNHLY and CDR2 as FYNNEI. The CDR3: CASSERGGQGDGYTF. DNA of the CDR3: TGTGCCAGCAGTGAAAGAGGGGGACAGGGGGATGGCTACACCTTC.